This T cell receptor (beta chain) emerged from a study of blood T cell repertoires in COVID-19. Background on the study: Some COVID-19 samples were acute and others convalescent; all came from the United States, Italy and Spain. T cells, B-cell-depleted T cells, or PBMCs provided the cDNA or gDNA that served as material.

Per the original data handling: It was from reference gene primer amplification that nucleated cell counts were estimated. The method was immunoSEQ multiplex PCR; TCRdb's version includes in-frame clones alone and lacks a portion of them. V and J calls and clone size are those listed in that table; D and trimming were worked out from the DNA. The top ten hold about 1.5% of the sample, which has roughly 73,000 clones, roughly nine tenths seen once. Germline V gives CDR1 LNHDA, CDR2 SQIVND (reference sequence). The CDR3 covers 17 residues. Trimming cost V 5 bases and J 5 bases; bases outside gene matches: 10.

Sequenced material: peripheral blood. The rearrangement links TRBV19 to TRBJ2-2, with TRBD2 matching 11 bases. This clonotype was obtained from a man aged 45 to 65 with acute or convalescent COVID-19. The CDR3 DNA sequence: TGTGCCAGTAGTCGTAGCGGGGGGGCCAGTGGGACCGGGGAGCTGTTTTTT. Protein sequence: CASSRSGGASGTGELFF.